This T cell receptor (beta chain) was identified during a study of CD8 T cells in Susac syndrome. RNA amounts of about 0.45 to 1 ug underwent reverse transcription with random hexamers. TCRdb independently ran MiXCR on the immunoSEQ multiplex PCR reads; one entry per CDR3 protein. Of about 150,000 distinct CDR3 sequences in the sample, around 96% were seen once. The receptor comes from a human donor with Susac syndrome. The sequenced material came from CD4+ T cells from PBMCs.

CDR3 DNA sequence: TGCAGCGTTGGCCGACGGACCAATGAGCAGTTCTTC. It encodes CSVGRRTNEQFF. The rearrangement links TRBV29-1 to TRBJ2-1; D remains unclear. In germline, CDR1 is SQVTM, CDR2 ANQGSEA. The CDR3 loop spans 12 amino acids. Between the trimmed V and J ends, which lost 4 bases and 6 bases, there was a span of 10 bases.